This TCR beta chain appears in the sequencing data of a study of cytomegalovirus exposure and HLA in healthy donors. Across the study: Earlier findings included nearly 120 million unique TCR beta sequences obtained from 180 million or so T cells.

Findings of the study overall: Donor immune exposure was known only as CMV serostatus. Cytomegalovirus-associated TCR beta chains were listed, numbering some 180.

Points on this clone: No antigen is known for it.

The primer mix had 60 Vbeta and 13 Jbeta primers. Libraries were prepared by immunoSEQ multiplex PCR; TCRdb keeps only in-frame clonotypes and omits some of them. The sample has about 150,000 clones; 85% are singletons. Germline V gives CDR1 SNHLY, CDR2 FYNNEI. The CDR3 totals 15 residues. The V segment lost 5 bases and the J segment 3 bases; nucleotides outside the gene matches: 8. There were likely unrecorded immune exposures, though donors were nominally healthy when sampled. The chain uses TRBV2 and TRBJ2-7, with 9 bases lining up with TRBD1. Sequencing used PBMCs. This clonotype originated in a boy aged 2-15 years in good health and CMV-seronegative. CDR3 residues: CASSPDRGNRYEQYF. CDR3 in DNA: TGTGCCAGCAGTCCGGACAGGGGAAATCGCTACGAGCAGTACTTC.